One and the same sample provided the 17 T cell receptor beta chains below, sequenced in a study of T cells in Graves' hyperthyroidism and ophthalmopathy. It was RNA transcripts that yielded the amplified TCR beta CDR3 regions. During a first-round RT-PCR of the TCR CDR3, the HTBI primer set was used. MiXCR, applied by TCRdb to the multiplex PCR reads, yields one record per CDR3 protein. The sample lists approximately 690,000 distinct CDR3 sequences, roughly 14% occurring once. The sample comprised blood. Every receptor here comes from a woman in her fifties or sixties with Graves' ophthalmopathy.

This clonotype was picked up many times. The genes are TRBV20-1 and TRBJ1-6; 8 positions agree with TRBD1. Germline V CDR1 and CDR2: DFQATT, SNEGSKA (reference sequence). CDR3 length: 15 amino acids. With 5 bases clipped from V and 6 bases from J, the junction kept 9 bases outside the gene matches. CDR3 sequence reads: CSAPQGQASNSPLHF. In DNA, the CDR3 is TGCAGTGCTCCTCAGGGACAGGCGTCTAATTCACCCCTCCACTTT.

This clonotype was counted many times. V usage is TRBV30 and J usage is TRBJ2-7, with 8 bases fitting TRBD2. In germline, CDR1 is GTSNPN, CDR2 SVGIG (reference sequence). V was clipped by 4 bases and J by 6 bases; unmatched bases: 8. The length of the CDR3 is 13 residues. CDR3 bases: TGTGCCTGGACGGTCGCGGGAGGCGCCGAGCAGTACTTC. It is translated as CAWTVAGGAEQYF.

There are many counts of this clonotype. This chain connects TRBV7-9 to TRBJ1-1; 11 nucleotides line up with TRBD1. CDR3 length: 16 amino acids. Germline loops: CDR1 SEHNR, CDR2 FQNEAQ (reference sequence). With 5 bases clipped from V and 4 bases from J, the junction kept 9 bases outside the gene matches. This chain's CDR3 is CASSPGTGGLSTEAFF. Written as DNA, the CDR3 is TGTGCCAGCAGCCCCGGGACAGGGGGTTTGAGCACTGAAGCTTTCTTT.

Comment on this clonotype: Given a much more abundant clone one base away, this may be a read error. The chain couples TRBV11-2 to TRBJ2-5, with D unclear. V was cut by 8 bases and J by 9 bases, with 13 bases left in between. Germline-derived CDR1 and CDR2 are SGHAT and FQNNGV. This CDR3 region has 11 residues. The CDR3 region has the DNA TGTGCCAGCGGCCTCCAGTTCCCCCAGTACTTC. As protein: CASGLQFPQYF.

The chain is built from TRBV9 and TRBJ2-7, with a weak D call TRBD2 (6 bases). Germline CDR1 reads SGDLS; CDR2 reads YYNGEE. CDR3 length: 14 residues. V was trimmed by 1 base and J by 7 bases, leaving 15 bases between them. The CDR3 loop is CASSVSPGAGEQYF. Written as DNA, the CDR3 is TGTGCCAGCAGCGTATCCCCCGGTGCGGGGGAGCAGTACTTC.

Turning to this clonotype: A much larger clone differs by one base, so this may be a read error. V and J are TRBV11-2 and TRBJ2-1; D unresolved. The DNA end is more similar to TRBJ2-7, so the J call may be wrong. Germline CDR1 is SGHAT and CDR2 is FQNNGV. The CDR3 consists of 14 residues. CDR3 bases: TGTGCCAGCAGCCTCCGGAGTACCTACAATGAGCAGTACTTC. Protein sequence: CASSLRSTYNEQYF.

This clonotype was detected many times. The gene calls are TRBV28 and TRBJ2-2; 7 bases line up with TRBD1. J lost 1 base, V lost 4 bases, and 3 bases had no gene match. The CDR3 sequence is 15 residues long. From germline, CDR1 is MDHEN and CDR2 SYDVKM. The CDR3: CASSSTGRNTGELFF. Written as DNA, the CDR3 is TGTGCCAGCAGTTCGACAGGGAGGAACACCGGGGAGCTGTTTTTT.

The sample holds many counts of this clonotype. The genes are TRBV27 and TRBJ2-1; D is perhaps TRBD1 or TRBD2 (5 bases each). The CDR3 has 17 residues. V was shortened by 2 bases and J by 8 bases, with 22 bases between the two germline ends. CDR1 is MNHEY, CDR2 SMNVEV, per germline (reference sequence). CDR3 sequence (DNA): TGTGCCAGCAGTTTACCGTCCCGGACTGGCCGAGGGGATGAGCAGTTCTTC. This codes for CASSLPSRTGRGDEQFF.

This clonotype was detected many times. V is TRBV27 and J is TRBJ1-1; tentative D call: TRBD1 (6 bases). The CDR3 is 18 residues long. V shed 1 base and J shed 1 base, with 19 bases lying between them. The V gene's germline CDR1 is MNHEY and CDR2 SMNVEV (reference sequence). CDR3 DNA sequence: TGTGCCAGCAGTTTATTTGTTGTGGGACAAGTGAGGAACACTGAAGCTTTCTTT. This sequence encodes CASSLFVVGQVRNTEAFF.

V usage is TRBV7-9 and J usage is TRBJ1-2; D is possibly TRBD1 (5 bases). Germline CDR1 SEHNR, CDR2 FQNEAQ (reference sequence). The CDR3 loop spans 15 amino acids. The ends were cut back, 4 bases at V and 3 bases at J, with 15 bases in the middle. CDR3 sequence (DNA): TGTGCCAGCAGCTCCCGGGCCCCAGGGTACTATGGCTACACCTTC. Encoded protein: CASSSRAPGYYGYTF.

At least ten counts were recorded for this clonotype. The chain links TRBV11-3 to TRBJ2-2; TRBD1 agrees at 9 bases. V lost 6 bases and J lost 6; bases outside the gene matches: 17. Germline V gene data show CDR1 as SGHNT and CDR2 as YENEEA. CDR3 length: 18 residues. The CDR3 loop reads CASSLGQGIAYEAGELFF. The CDR3 nucleotides read TGTGCCAGCAGTCTTGGACAGGGGATCGCGTACGAGGCCGGGGAGCTGTTTTTT.

This clonotype was detected many times. The chain couples TRBV7-3 to TRBJ2-1, with 10 bases matching TRBD2. Germline loops: CDR1 SGHTA, CDR2 FQGTGA. V lost 1 base, J lost 9 bases, and 9 bases stayed unmatched. CDR3 length: 16 residues. CDR3 nucleotide sequence: TGTGCCAGCAGCTTAAGCCCCGGGACTAGCGTCAGTGAGCAGTTCTTC. It yields the protein CASSLSPGTSVSEQFF. The whole variable domain, filled in from reference TRBV7-3 and TRBJ2-1, reads GAGVSQTPSNKVTEKGKYVELRCDPISGHTALYWYRQSLGQGPEFLIYFQGTGAADDSGLPNDRFFAVRPEGSVSTLKIQRTERGDSAVYLCASSLSPGTSVSEQFFGPGTRLTVL.

The chain carries TRBV15 and TRBJ2-3; 11 bases align to TRBD2. The CDR3 is 17 residues long. Per the germline V gene, CDR1 is LNHNV and CDR2 is YYDKDF (reference sequence). The ends lost 0 bases at V and 3 bases at J; junction bases unmatched: 5. CDR3 sequence reads: CATSRDGPSGRTDTQYF. CDR3 coding DNA: TGTGCCACCAGCAGAGATGGGCCTAGCGGGAGGACAGATACGCAGTATTTT.

J is TRBJ2-7 and V is TRBV6-2 or TRBV6-3; D is undetermined. There are 13 residues in the CDR3. Trimming took off 8 bases at V and 7 bases at J, with 18 bases between the two ends. CDR1 is MNHEY, CDR2 SVGEGT, per germline. The chain's CDR3 is CASCQRNLGEQYF. CDR3 in DNA: TGTGCCAGCTGTCAACGGAATTTGGGTGAGCAGTACTTC.

This clonotype was found a few times. The chain joins TRBV12-3 or TRBV12-4 to TRBJ1-3; tentative D call: TRBD1 (6 bases). CDR3 length: 15 residues. Trimming took 3 bases from V and 3 from J, leaving 12 bases between them. Written as DNA, the CDR3 is TGTGCCAGCAGTTTGGACAGTCGCGGTGGAAACACCATATATTTT. This gives the protein CASSLDSRGGNTIYF.

This clonotype was detected ten times or more. The chain recombines TRBV7-2 with TRBJ1-3; the D is unclear. The CDR3 covers 15 residues. V was clipped by 5 bases and J by 0 bases, with 11 bases between them. CDR1 and CDR2 from the germline V gene are SGHTA and FQGNSA. CDR3 sequence reads: CASSTYTSSGNTIYF. The DNA of the CDR3 is TGTGCCAGCAGCACTTACACTAGCTCTGGAAACACCATATATTTT.

This clonotype was seen ten or more times. CDR3 in amino acids: CSASSEGLAGGTYNEQFF. CDR3 bases: TGCAGTGCTAGTTCAGAGGGACTAGCGGGAGGCACCTACAATGAGCAGTTCTTC. The chain combines TRBV20-1 with TRBJ2-1; TRBD2 matches at 15 bases. The CDR3 spans 18 residues. V lost 3 bases, J lost 2 bases, and 8 bases stayed unmatched. Per germline, CDR1 DFQATT and CDR2 SNEGSKA (reference sequence).